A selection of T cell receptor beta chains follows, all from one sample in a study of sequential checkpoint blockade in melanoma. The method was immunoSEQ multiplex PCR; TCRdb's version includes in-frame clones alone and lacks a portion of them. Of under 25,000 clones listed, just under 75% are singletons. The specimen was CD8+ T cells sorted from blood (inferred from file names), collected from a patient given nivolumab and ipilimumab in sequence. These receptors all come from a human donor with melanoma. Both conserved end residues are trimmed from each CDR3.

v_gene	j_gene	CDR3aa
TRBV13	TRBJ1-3	ASSLWHSGNTIY
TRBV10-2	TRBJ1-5	ASSAGFQPQH
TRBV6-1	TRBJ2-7	ASSRTSSGSYEQY
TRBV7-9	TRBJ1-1	ASSLAEGTPE
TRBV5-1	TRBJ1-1	ASSLGQGLNTEAF
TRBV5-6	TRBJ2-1	ASSLGQINEQF
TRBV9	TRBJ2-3	ASSATWDLAGGPNTDTQY
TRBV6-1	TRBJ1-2	ASSEKENYGYT
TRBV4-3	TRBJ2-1	ASSQVDRGRGNEQF
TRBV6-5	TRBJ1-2	ASSPGGEGYT
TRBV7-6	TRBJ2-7	ASSPQRPTIYEQY
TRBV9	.	ASSPSGGVGYEQY
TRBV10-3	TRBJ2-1	AISESRTSGGIYNEQF
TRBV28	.	ASSLFRDSSYEQY
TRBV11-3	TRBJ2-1	ASSLDRVAGHNEQF
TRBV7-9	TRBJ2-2	ASSLSTMAGELF
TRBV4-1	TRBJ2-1	ASSRLMTSGRAHEQF
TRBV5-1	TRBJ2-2	ASRKFGVSNTGELF
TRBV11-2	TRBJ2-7	ASRQTTYEQY
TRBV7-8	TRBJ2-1	ASSSGLLQF
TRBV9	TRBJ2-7	ASSVSGQGVHEQY
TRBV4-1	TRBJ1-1	ASSQVKSEAF
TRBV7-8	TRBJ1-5	ASSFGMGPNQPQH
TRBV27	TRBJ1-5	ASRREGVTGPYQPQH
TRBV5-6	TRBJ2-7	ASSAPGTWSYEQY
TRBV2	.	ASSSLSGDYEQY
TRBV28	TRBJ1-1	ASSLSTGVAF
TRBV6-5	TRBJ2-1	ASSRDSSSYNEQF
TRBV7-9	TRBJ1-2	ASSPPTSANYGYS
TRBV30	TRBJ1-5	ASKPRDSNQPQH
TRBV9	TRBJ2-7	ASSVSQGGEQY
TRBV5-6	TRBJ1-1	ASSAGQGDSLGTEAF
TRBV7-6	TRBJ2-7	ASSLDSGGSYEQY
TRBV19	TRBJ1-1	ASGTFANTEAF
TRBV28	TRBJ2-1	ASSLGLADNEQF
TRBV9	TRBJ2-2	ASSVASGATGELF
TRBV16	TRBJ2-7	ASTQPRGQGAREQY
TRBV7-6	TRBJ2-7	ASSSGPGTGAEQY
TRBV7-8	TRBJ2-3	ASSYRVDTQY
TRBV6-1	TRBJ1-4	ATRPEAGGFEKLF
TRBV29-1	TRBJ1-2	SARGQGIAGYT
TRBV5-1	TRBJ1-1	ASSLIQANTEAF
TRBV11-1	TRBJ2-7	ASSLGGLAGRSYEQY
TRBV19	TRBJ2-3	ASSWLAGGRGDTQY
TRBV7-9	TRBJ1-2	ASSLGAVDSEEYT
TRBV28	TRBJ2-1	ASSHGTGRDNEQF
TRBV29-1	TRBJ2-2	SAREGNTGELF
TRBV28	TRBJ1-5	ASSSPANSNQPQH
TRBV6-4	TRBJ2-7	ASSDSTEGGEQY
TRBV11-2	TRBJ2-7	ASSLGFPGLRAYEQY
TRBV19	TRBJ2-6	ASKSASGANVLT
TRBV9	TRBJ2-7	ASSTPTEPPMPGGTSLY
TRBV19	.	ASSPRTAYEQY
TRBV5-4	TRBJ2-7	ASSLEGTGGREQY
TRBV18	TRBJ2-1	ASSHSLAGGGPAYNEQF
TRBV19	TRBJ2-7	ASSITLSSYEQY
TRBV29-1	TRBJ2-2	SARLGAGELF
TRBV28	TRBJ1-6	ASSSNRGRINSPLH
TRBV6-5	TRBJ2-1	ASSYSGGEQF
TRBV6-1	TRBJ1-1	ASREGTGPSPQAF